These 25 T cell receptor beta chains came from one sample sequenced in a study of Graves' ophthalmopathy and Graves' hyperthyroidism. Researchers took RNA transcripts and amplified TCR beta CDR3 regions from them. The authors performed first-round RT-PCR with HTBI primers and then a second-round multiplex PCR. TCRdb re-derived calls from the multiplex PCR reads in MiXCR, one entry per CDR3 protein. The repertoire holds some 350,000 distinct CDR3 sequences, with 17% as singletons. The sequenced sample was peripheral blood. The receptors come from an adult woman with stable Graves' hyperthyroidism.

The rearrangement joins TRBV11-2 to TRBJ2-7; the D gene is possibly TRBD2 (5 bases). Per the germline V gene, CDR1 is SGHAT and CDR2 is FQNNGV. CDR3 length equals 17 residues. The CDR3: CASSPRDYYDVPAEQCV. The CDR3 nucleotides are TGTGCCAGCAGCCCCCGAGACTATTACGACGTTCCAGCCGAGCAGTGCGTC.

CDR3 loop: CASSRNQPQHF. CDR3 nucleotides: TGTGCCAGCAGTAGAAATCAGCCCCAGCATTTT. The rearrangement uses TRBV12-3 or TRBV12-4 and TRBJ1-5; unclear D gene. V was pared by 5 bases and J by 4 bases, with 3 bases between. This CDR3 is built from 11 residues.

The chain joins TRBV12-3 or TRBV12-4 to TRBJ2-2, with 12 bases lining up with TRBD2. This CDR3 has 18 amino acids. Unmatched junction bases numbered 6, after V lost 4 bases and J lost 0 bases. The CDR3 spells CASSSLRTSGANTGELFF. CDR3 bases: TGTGCCAGCAGTTCTCTACGGACTAGCGGGGCGAACACCGGGGAGCTGTTTTTT.

This chain uses TRBV18 with TRBJ1-2; D gene uncertain. Germline values: CDR1 KGHSH, CDR2 LQKENI. This CDR3 contains 17 residues. Trimming shortened V by 3 bases and J by 4 bases, and 21 bases separated the two germline ends. The CDR3: CASSPFVGSGLFYGYTF. The CDR3 DNA is TGTGCCAGCTCACCTTTTGTGGGATCTGGGCTATTCTATGGCTACACCTTC. Drawing the rest from reference TRBV18 and TRBJ1-2, the complete variable domain is NAGVMQNPRHLVRRRGQEARLRCSPMKGHSHVYWYRQLPEEGLKFMVYLQKENIIDESGMPKERFSAEFPKEGPSILRIQQVVRGDSAAYFCASSPFVGSGLFYGYTFGSGTRLTVV.

This clonotype was recorded at least ten times. The chain employs TRBV19 and TRBJ1-5; tentative D call: TRBD1 (6 bases). There are 13 residues in the CDR3. V lost 5 bases and J 6 bases, leaving 11 bases between the germline ends. CDR1 is LNHDA and CDR2 is SQIVND in the germline V gene (reference sequence). CDR3 DNA sequence: TGTGCCAGTAGTTCCAGGGGCTTTCAGCCCCAGCATTTT. Its translation is CASSSRGFQPQHF.

This clonotype was detected ten times or more. The rearrangement uses TRBV5-1 and TRBJ1-6; 7 bases agree with TRBD1. Germline CDR1 SGHRS, CDR2 YFSETQ. V gave up 4 bases and J gave up 7 bases; unmatched junction bases: 5. This CDR3 is built from 14 residues. This CDR3 reads CASSDRDRNSPLHF. DNA for the CDR3: TGCGCCAGCAGCGACCGGGACAGAAATTCACCCCTCCACTTT.

This clonotype was observed a few times. The V call is TRBV3-1, the J call TRBJ2-7; 8 nucleotides match TRBD1. Germline CDR1 LGHDT, CDR2 YNNKEL (reference sequence). The CDR3 sequence is 18 residues long. Germline trimming cut 2 bases from V and 0 bases from J; bases unmatched to any gene: 12. CDR3 sequence reads: CASSQLPGQDRSSYEQYF. In nucleotides, the CDR3 is TGTGCCAGCAGCCAACTCCCGGGACAGGACAGAAGCTCCTACGAGCAGTACTTC.

This clonotype was seen many times. The V gene is TRBV11-2, the J gene TRBJ2-5; D is unclear. Trimming cost V 4 bases and J 2 bases, with 14 bases left between them. The CDR3 length is 15 residues. Germline V CDR1 and CDR2: SGHAT, FQNNGV. The CDR3 spells CASSYWAEAQETQYF. The CDR3 DNA reads TGTGCCAGCAGCTACTGGGCCGAAGCACAAGAGACCCAGTACTTC.

The chain uses TRBV9 and TRBJ2-2; 8 bases are a match to TRBD2. V was clipped by 3 bases and J by 0 bases; unmatched bases: 4. Germline assignment: CDR1 SGDLS and CDR2 YYNGEE. CDR3 length: 16 residues. The DNA of the CDR3 is TGTGCCAGCAGCGGAAGCGGGAGTCCGAACACCGGGGAGCTGTTTTTT. It codes for CASSGSGSPNTGELFF.

This clonotype was seen many times. The chain joins TRBV28 to TRBJ1-2, with D hard to call. V was cut by 3 bases and J by 0 bases, with 8 bases left in between. This CDR3 is 14 amino acids long. Germline-derived CDR1 and CDR2 are MDHEN and SYDVKM. The CDR3 nucleotides are TGTGCCAGCAGTTTTCGTAGAGCTAACTATGGCTACACCTTC. Its protein is CASSFRRANYGYTF.

Ten or more counts support this clonotype. The rearrangement uses TRBV19 and TRBJ2-5, with D possibly matching TRBD2 (6 bases). In germline, CDR1 is LNHDA, CDR2 SQIVND (reference sequence). This CDR3 is built from 14 residues. V was shortened by 4 bases and J by 4 bases, with 13 bases between the two germline ends. The CDR3 loop reads CASSTGVGGETQYF. The DNA for the CDR3 is TGTGCCAGTAGTACGGGGGTAGGTGGAGAGACCCAGTACTTC.

This clonotype occurred a few times. The chain carries TRBV3-1 and TRBJ1-1; 9 bases map to TRBD1. V trimming: 1 base; J trimming: 9 bases; junction bases outside the gene matches: 6. This CDR3 spans 14 amino acids. Germline CDR1 LGHDT, CDR2 YNNKEL (reference sequence). CDR3 DNA: TGTGCCAGCAGCCAAGGTACAGGGGGCTACAAAGCTTTCTTT. This encodes CASSQGTGGYKAFF.

This clonotype showed up many times. The chain carries TRBV28 and TRBJ1-1, with D possibly being TRBD1 (5 bases). Germline V CDR1 and CDR2: MDHEN, SYDVKM. The CDR3 totals 15 residues. The V gene lost 5 bases and the J gene lost 11 bases, with 24 bases spanning the gap. The chain's CDR3 is CASSPHRYRREPAFF. The CDR3 nucleotides read TGTGCCAGCAGTCCCCACAGATACCGCAGGGAGCCGGCTTTCTTT.

This clonotype occurred many times. The rearrangement joins TRBV5-1 to TRBJ1-6; no clear D. Germline lookup yields CDR1 SGHRS and CDR2 YFSETQ. Trimming removed 0 bases at V and 8 bases at J, with 12 bases between. This CDR3 contains 15 residues. CDR3 DNA sequence: TGCGCCAGCAGCTTGGATGGGTCAGGTGATTCACCCCTCCACTTT. This translates into CASSLDGSGDSPLHF.

In its sample, this clonotype was seen many times. DNA of the CDR3: TGTGCCAGCAGGGCTGCGGGGGCCAACGTCCTGACTTTC. It is translated as CASRAAGANVLTF. The V call is TRBV27, the J call TRBJ2-6; D ambiguous. The germline CDR1 and CDR2 sequences are MNHEY and SMNVEV (reference sequence). Trimming cost V 6 bases and J 4 bases, with 7 bases left between them. The CDR3 length is 13 residues. The whole variable domain, filled in from reference TRBV27 and TRBJ2-6, reads EAQVTQNPRYLITVTGKKLTVTCSQNMNHEYMSWYRQDPGLGLRQIYYSMNVEVTDKGDVPEGYKVSRKEKRNFPLILESPSPNQTSLYFCASRAAGANVLTFGAGSRLTVL.

This clonotype was counted ten times or more. This rearrangement joins TRBV28 to TRBJ1-2; TRBD1 matches 9 bases. This CDR3 region has 14 residues. Germline assignment: CDR1 MDHEN and CDR2 SYDVKM. V gave up 6 bases and J gave up 7 bases; unmatched junction bases: 9. For the CDR3, the DNA is TGTGCCAGCAGCGATGCCGGGACAGGGTTTGGCTACACCTTC. It yields the protein CASSDAGTGFGYTF.

This rearrangement joins TRBV6-1 to TRBJ2-5; TRBD2 aligns across 10 bases. This CDR3 spans 15 amino acids. V dropped 10 bases and J dropped 2; count of bases not matched to a gene: 10. The germline gives CDR1 MNHNS, CDR2 SASEGT. The CDR3 loop reads CAINGLAALQETQYF. CDR3 nucleotides: TGTGCCATCAACGGACTAGCGGCTTTACAAGAGACCCAGTACTTC.

The chain recombines TRBV20-1 with TRBJ1-5; TRBD1 matches 7 bases. Germline V gene data show CDR1 as DFQATT and CDR2 as SNEGSKA (reference sequence). This CDR3 comprises 14 residues. J lost 3 bases, V lost 0 bases, and 2 bases had no gene match. The CDR3 sequence is CSAREGQLNQPQHF. The CDR3 nucleotides are TGCAGTGCTAGAGAGGGACAGCTCAATCAGCCCCAGCATTTT.

The DNA for the CDR3 is TGCAGTGCTAGGAGCGGCTACTACGAGCAGTACTTC. Its protein is CSARSGYYEQYF. The chain joins TRBV20-1 to TRBJ2-7, with D tentatively TRBD2 (5 bases). The CDR3 is 12 amino acids. Germline CDR1 and CDR2: DFQATT and SNEGSKA (reference sequence). The V and J ends lost 3 bases and 3 bases respectively, with 9 bases between them.

This clonotype has at least ten counts. This chain connects TRBV27 to TRBJ1-2, with 12 bases lining up with TRBD1. This CDR3 has 17 amino acids. The trim removed 2 bases at V and 7 bases at J, leaving 11 bases unmatched. In germline, CDR1 is MNHEY, CDR2 SMNVEV (reference sequence). CDR3 nucleotides: TGTGCCAGCAGTTTACTTCCGGGACAGGGGGCTTTCTCTGGCTACACCTTC. Encoded protein: CASSLLPGQGAFSGYTF.

There are many counts of this clonotype. In DNA form, the CDR3 reads TGCAGTGCTAGGGCTGGACGGGGCAACGGGGAGCTGTTTTTT. Amino acid sequence: CSARAGRGNGELFF. This rearrangement joins TRBV20-1 to TRBJ2-2; tentatively, D is TRBD1 or TRBD2 (5 bases each). This CDR3 comprises 14 residues. Trimming stripped 3 bases from V and 7 bases from J, with 15 bases between. Germline V gene sequence: CDR1 DFQATT, CDR2 SNEGSKA (reference sequence).

This clonotype was observed many times. V gene TRBV9 combines with J gene TRBJ1-2; 7 positions match TRBD1. J was trimmed by 2 bases and V by 3 bases; bases with no gene match: 1. Per germline, CDR1 SGDLS and CDR2 YYNGEE. The CDR3 is made up of 13 amino acids. The CDR3 is CASSGQGNYGYTF. The CDR3 nucleotides read TGTGCCAGCAGCGGACAGGGAAACTATGGCTACACCTTC.

In its sample, this clonotype was seen many times. The rearrangement uses TRBV7-9 and TRBJ2-7; TRBD2 agrees at 7 bases. Germline V gene lookup returns CDR1 SEHNR and CDR2 FQNEAQ (reference sequence). There are 13 residues in the CDR3. V lost 5 bases, J lost 5 bases, and 6 bases stayed unmatched. CDR3 DNA sequence: TGTGCCAGCAGCGCAGCGGGACGGGACGAGCAGTACTTC. Amino acids: CASSAAGRDEQYF.

This clonotype was recorded many times. This sequence joins TRBV24-1 and TRBJ2-5; TRBD1 or TRBD2 may be the D gene (5 bases each). There are 12 residues in the CDR3. In germline, CDR1 is KGHDR, CDR2 SFDVKD. V lost 9 bases to trimming and J lost 4 bases, with 11 bases between them. DNA of the CDR3: TGTGCCACCGGGGGATTGACAGAGACCCAGTACTTC. This codes for CATGGLTETQYF.

The chain is built from TRBV6-1 and TRBJ1-2; perhaps TRBD1 as D (5 bases). Per the germline V gene, CDR1 is MNHNS and CDR2 is SASEGT. Trimming took 4 bases from V and 7 from J, leaving 10 bases between them. The CDR3 runs 12 residues. CDR3 protein: CASSAARVGYTF. The CDR3 DNA reads TGTGCCAGCAGTGCCGCCAGGGTTGGCTACACCTTC.